A selection of T cell receptor beta chains follows, all from one sample in a study of blood T cells in healthy people across ages. TCRdb redid the calling of the 5' RACE reads with MiXCR, one entry per CDR3 protein. Among 600,000 or so distinct CDR3 sequences listed, approximately 21% were seen once. Sequencing was performed on blood. The source is a man aged 70-80 years in good health. Both conserved end residues are part of each CDR3. D genes are given only for firm matches. A clone size is listed for some rows: how often the clone was seen (once, few, many), or a class if it is expanded.

j_call clone_size v_call d_call cdr3_nt cdr3_aa
TRBJ2-6 few TRBV7-8 . TGTGCCAGCAGCTTAGTTGGGGGGCGCGGGGCCAACGTCCTGACTTTC CASSLVGGRGANVLTF
TRBJ2-4 . TRBV19 . TGTGCCAGTAGTTTCAGACAGATAAACATTCAGTACTTC CASSFRQINIQYF
TRBJ2-6 . TRBV27 . TGTGCCAGCAGTTTCGGTTCTGGCTCTGGGGCCAACGTCCTGACTTTC CASSFGSGSGANVLTF
TRBJ2-1 . TRBV5-6 . TGTGCCAGCAGCCCGATGCCAGGGGCAGGGGAGCAGTTCTTC CASSPMPGAGEQFF
TRBJ1-4 many TRBV11-3 . TGTGCCAGCAGCTTAGTACTGGGACCGTCCGGTAATGAAAAACTGTTTTTT CASSLVLGPSGNEKLFF
TRBJ2-1 . TRBV4-1 . TGCGCCAGCAGCCATCTAGCAAACTACAATGAGCAGTTCTTC CASSHLANYNEQFF
TRBJ2-5 . TRBV15 . TGTGCCACCAGCAGAGATTCACAGGGAGGAGAGACCCAGTACTTC CATSRDSQGGETQYF
TRBJ2-1 many TRBV10-1 . TGCGCCAGCAGTGACCAGCGGGACAAGCAGTTCTTC CASSDQRDKQFF
TRBJ2-1 . TRBV4-2 TRBD2 TGTGCCAGCAGCCAATTTAGCGGGAGTCCCTACAATGAGCAGTTCTTC CASSQFSGSPYNEQFF
TRBJ2-1 . TRBV12-3/TRBV12-4 TRBD1 TGTGCCAGCAGGTGGGACAGCTCCTACAATGAGCAGTTCTTC CASRWDSSYNEQFF
TRBJ1-3 few TRBV4-1 . TGCGCCAGCAGCCAAGTACTTGGAAGCACTGGAAACACCATATATTTT CASSQVLGSTGNTIYF
TRBJ2-1 . TRBV6-6 . TGTGCCAGCAAGTCGGTTAATGAGCAGTTCTTC CASKSVNEQFF
TRBJ1-5 . TRBV29-1 . TGCAGCGCAGGACAGATCAATCAGCCCCAGCATTTT CSAGQINQPQHF
TRBJ2-7 . TRBV14 . TGTGCCAGCAGCCAGAAGTCCAGACTGTTCTACGAGCAGTACTTC CASSQKSRLFYEQYF
TRBJ1-2 . TRBV4-1 TRBD1 TGCGCCAGCAGCCAAGCGACTCCGGGACAGGGATCCTATGGCTACACCTTC CASSQATPGQGSYGYTF
TRBJ2-3 . TRBV7-8 . TGTGCCAGCAGCTTAGTGGGCAGGGGATTTAGCACAGATACGCAGTATTTT CASSLVGRGFSTDTQYF
TRBJ1-2 many TRBV3-1 TRBD1 TGTGCCAGCAGCGGACAGGGGGAAGGATATGGCTACACCTTC CASSGQGEGYGYTF
TRBJ2-7 . TRBV20-1 . TGCAGTGCTAGGGCTAAAAGCTCCTACGAGCAGTACTTC CSARAKSSYEQYF
TRBJ2-3 . TRBV5-1 . TGCGCCAGCAGCTTGGCCATGGTAGCGACCACAGATACGCAGTATTTT CASSLAMVATTDTQYF
TRBJ2-1 . TRBV7-9 . TGTGCCAGCGGGGAGTCCGTCACCTACAATGAGCAGTTCTTC CASGESVTYNEQFF
TRBJ2-5 few TRBV9 . TGTGCCAGCAGCGTAGGCCCATCTCCTGAGCAGTACTTC CASSVGPSPEQYF
TRBJ2-2 few TRBV5-1 TRBD2 TGCGCCAGCAGCTTGGCCACTCCCAGCGGGAGCGGCACCGGGGAGCTGTTTTTT CASSLATPSGSGTGELFF
TRBJ2-7 many TRBV27 . TGTGCCAGCAGTTTGGGCGGCTACCCCGACGAGCAGTACTTC CASSLGGYPDEQYF
TRBJ1-2 . TRBV28 . TGTGCCAGCGTCGGTCTCAACTATGGCTACACCTTC CASVGLNYGYTF
TRBJ2-2 . TRBV30 TRBD1 TGTGCCTGGAGTATCTGGACAGGGGGATCCGGGGAGCTGTTTTTT CAWSIWTGGSGELFF
TRBJ1-2 few TRBV29-1 . TGCAGCGTTGAGTCGGGAGGAGGCTACACCTTC CSVESGGGYTF
TRBJ2-1 few TRBV6-2/TRBV6-3 TRBD2 TGTGCCAGCAGTAAGACTAGCGGGTTGAGCTCCTACAATGAGCAGTTCTTC CASSKTSGLSSYNEQFF
TRBJ1-6 . TRBV5-1 TRBD1 TGCGCCAGCAGAATGACAGGGGATAATTCACCACTCCACTTT CASRMTGDNSPLHF
TRBJ2-3 . TRBV20-1 . TGCAGTGCTAGAGATGAGGGTCAGGGGTACACGCAGTATTTT CSARDEGQGYTQYF
TRBJ1-6 . TRBV15 . TGTGCCACCAGCAGAGTCGATTCACCCCTCCACTTT CATSRVDSPLHF
TRBJ1-2 . TRBV28 . TGTGCCAGCAATTTGCCGGGGGGCGACTATGGCTACACCTTC CASNLPGGDYGYTF
TRBJ2-1 once TRBV7-9 . TGTTCCAGCAGCTTCCTAGGTCTATCGTTCTTC CSSSFLGLSFF
TRBJ2-7 few TRBV6-1 TRBD2 TGTGCCAGCAGTCTCCAGACTAGCGGGAGTGTGACAGGCTACGAGCAGTACTTC CASSLQTSGSVTGYEQYF
TRBJ2-7 . TRBV12-3/TRBV12-4 TRBD2 TGTGCCAGCAGTTTAGGGACTAGTCGAGACGAGCAGTACTTC CASSLGTSRDEQYF
TRBJ2-4 . TRBV6-1 . TGTGCCAGCAAACTACTGGCAGGCCCATTAGCCAAAAACATTCAGTACTTC CASKLLAGPLAKNIQYF
TRBJ2-7 . TRBV12-3/TRBV12-4 . TGTGCCAGCAGTTTAGAATTAGCGCGGTCCTACGAGCAGTACTTC CASSLELARSYEQYF
TRBJ2-2 few TRBV7-2 . TGTGCCAGCAGCTCGGACCCAACGAGGACCGGGGAGCTGTTTTTT CASSSDPTRTGELFF
TRBJ2-7 few TRBV20-1 . TGCAGTGCTAGCAGACAGGATCGAACCTACGAGCAGTACTTC CSASRQDRTYEQYF
TRBJ1-1 few TRBV29-1 TRBD1 TGCAGCGTATCGGGACAGAGAGGCGACACTGAAGCTTTCTTT CSVSGQRGDTEAFF
TRBJ2-7 many TRBV2 TRBD2 TGTGCCAGCAGTGGACTAGCGGCGGCCGACTACGAGCAGTACTTC CASSGLAAADYEQYF
TRBJ2-5 . TRBV5-1 . TGCGCCAGCAACAACGGGGCGGAAGAGACCCAGTACTTC CASNNGAEETQYF
TRBJ2-3 . TRBV20-1 TRBD2 TGCAGTGCTAGTCAGGCTAGCGGGGCCACAGATACGCAGTATTTT CSASQASGATDTQYF
TRBJ2-1 . TRBV2 TRBD1 TGTGCCTGCACAGGGGTTAAAGGCAATGAGCAGTTCTTC CACTGVKGNEQFF
TRBJ1-3 . TRBV6-1 . TGTGCCAGCACCCTCAAAGGGACACGCAGCCCCGGAAACACCATATATTTT CASTLKGTRSPGNTIYF
TRBJ2-1 . TRBV7-3 . TGTGCCAGCAGCCGAACCCAGGGGCCCAACAATGAGCAGTTCTTC CASSRTQGPNNEQFF